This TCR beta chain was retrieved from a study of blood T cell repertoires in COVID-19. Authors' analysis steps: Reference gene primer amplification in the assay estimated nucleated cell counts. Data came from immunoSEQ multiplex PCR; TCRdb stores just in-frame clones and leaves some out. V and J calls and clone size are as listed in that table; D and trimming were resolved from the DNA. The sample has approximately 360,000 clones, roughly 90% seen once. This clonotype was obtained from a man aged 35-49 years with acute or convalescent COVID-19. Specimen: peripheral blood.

This CDR3 reads CSASSGGQIETQYF. The CDR3 bases are TGCAGTGCTAGTAGTGGGGGCCAGATAGAGACCCAGTACTTC. V and J are TRBV20-1 and TRBJ2-5; maybe TRBD1 (6 bases). Trimming removed 3 bases at V and 4 bases at J, with 15 bases between. The CDR3 runs to 14 residues. Per the germline V gene, CDR1 is DFQATT and CDR2 is SNEGSKA (reference sequence).